The 30 T cell receptor beta chains presented below share a single source sample, sequenced in a study of glioma-infiltrating T cells (dated by TCRdb to 2015 to 2016). The sequencing machine was an Illumina MiSeq. TCR alpha and beta CDR3 regions were amplified with the iRepertoire nested amplicon-rescue multiplex PCR (arm-PCR) platform from RNA. TCRdb itself trimmed the public reads at Q25 with fastp, ran MiXCR and retained productive beta chains. Every CDR3 protein is listed once, alongside the most common genes and DNA of its rows. The sample table holds 300,000 to 450,000 distinct CDR3 sequences, of which roughly two fifths were seen once. The top ten clonotypes cover 12% of the sample. The sequenced material came from glioma tissue, nonneoplastic brain tissue, or PBMCs (not recorded which). The receptors originated from a human donor with low-grade glioma or glioblastoma, undergoing nonglioma brain surgery, or in good health (not recorded which).

As for this clonotype: No conserved phenylalanine or tryptophan ends this CDR3, so it is likely a read error. The chain employs TRBV20-1 and TRBJ2-3; D might be TRBD2 (5 bases). Germline assignment: CDR1 DFQATT and CDR2 SNEGSKA (reference sequence). V was cut by 0 bases and J by 1 base, with 11 bases left in between. The CDR3 contains 15 residues. The CDR3 DNA reads as TGCAGTGCTAGAGATCTCGCGGGCGGCACAGATACGCAGTATCTT. Protein product: CSARDLAGGTDTQYL.

This sequence joins TRBV7-9 and TRBJ1-2; possibly TRBD1 for D (5 bases). V lost 4 bases, J lost 8 bases, and 14 bases lay in between. The CDR3 extends over 13 amino acids. The germline gives CDR1 SEHNR, CDR2 FQNEAQ (reference sequence). The DNA for the CDR3 is TGTGCCAGCAGCTCCGGGGCTCAACGGGGCTACACCTTC. Translation gives CASSSGAQRGYTF.

The chain recombines TRBV2 with TRBJ1-1, with no clear D. Looked up from germline, CDR1 is SNHLY and CDR2 is FYNNEI. This CDR3 is 13 amino acids long. The V gene lost 10 bases and the J gene lost 5 bases, with 17 bases spanning the gap. The CDR3 DNA reads TGTGCCACCCAGAAAGCGGGCTGGACTGAAGCTTTCTTT. Its protein product is CATQKAGWTEAFF. The variable domain in full, with the rest retrieved from reference TRBV2 and TRBJ1-1, is EPEVTQTPSHQVTQMGQEVILRCVPISNHLYFYWYRQILGQKVEFLVSFYNNEISEKSEIFDDQFSVERPDGSNFTLKIRSTKLEDSAMYFCATQKAGWTEAFFGQGTRLTVV.

DNA of the CDR3: TGTGCCAGCAGTTCCCAGAACAGGAGCTACGAGCAGTACTTC. Residues: CASSSQNRSYEQYF. V and J are TRBV12-3 or TRBV12-4 and TRBJ2-7, with D possibly TRBD1 on 5 matching bases. This CDR3 region has 14 residues. Trimming took 4 bases from V and 3 from J, leaving 13 bases between them.

On this clonotype itself: This may arise from a read error, as a much more abundant clone is one base away. J is TRBJ2-1 and V is TRBV6-2 or TRBV6-3, with a weak D call TRBD2 (6 bases). This CDR3 is 17 amino acids long. CDR1 MNHEY and CDR2 SVGEGT come from the germline V gene. V lost 7 bases and J 5 bases, leaving 24 bases between the germline ends. The CDR3 sequence is CASKPVWTRDLDNEQFF. DNA for the CDR3: TGTGCCAGCAAACCTGTGTGGACCCGGGACTTAGACAATGAGCAGTTCTTC.

Comment on this clonotype: Being one base from a much bigger clone, this may be a read error. The chain links TRBV27 to TRBJ1-5; tentative D call: TRBD1 (6 bases). Germline-derived CDR1 and CDR2 are MNHEY and SMNVEV (reference sequence). This CDR3 has 17 residues. The CDR3 is CASSLFARGMVNQPLHF. CDR3 nucleotides: TGTGCCAGCAGTTTATTTGCCAGGGGCATGGTCAATCAGCCCCTGCATTTT.

The J gene is TRBJ2-2, the V gene TRBV9; 8 nucleotides agree with TRBD2. This CDR3 spans 15 amino acids. Germline CDR1 is SGDLS and CDR2 is YYNGEE. V lost 4 bases and J lost 6; bases outside the gene matches: 8. CDR3 sequence (DNA): TGTGCCAGCAGCCCAGGCGGGGGGCAGGCCGGGGAGCTGTTTTTT. As protein: CASSPGGGQAGELFF.

This chain connects TRBV10-3 to TRBJ2-3; 10 nucleotides line up with TRBD2. V gave up 6 bases and J gave up 6 bases; unmatched junction bases: 6. CDR3 size: 14 residues. Germline V gives CDR1 ENHRY, CDR2 SYGVKD. The CDR3 DNA reads as TGTGCCATCAGACCTAGCGGGGGCCCGGATACGCAGTATTTT. Translated, it gives CAIRPSGGPDTQYF.

This chain links TRBV6-1 with TRBJ2-7, with D perhaps matching TRBD1 (8 bases). This CDR3 is built from 12 residues. Germline lookup yields CDR1 MNHNS and CDR2 SASEGT. V was shortened by 10 bases and J by 6 bases, with 16 bases between the two germline ends. In nucleotides, the CDR3 is TGTGCCACTCAACAGGGGGGGGTCGAGCAGTACTTC. Translated, it gives CATQQGGVEQYF.

This clonotype was picked up one time. The rearrangement links TRBV18 to TRBJ1-2, with 9 bases lining up with TRBD1. In germline, CDR1 is KGHSH, CDR2 LQKENI. The CDR3 length is 15 residues. J gave up 3 bases and V 3 bases, and 5 bases lay outside the gene matches. CDR3 nucleotide sequence: TGTGCCAGCTCACCGCTGGGACAGGGAGACTATGGCTACACCTTC. Amino acids: CASSPLGQGDYGYTF. The variable domain in full, with the rest retrieved from reference TRBV18 and TRBJ1-2, is NAGVMQNPRHLVRRRGQEARLRCSPMKGHSHVYWYRQLPEEGLKFMVYLQKENIIDESGMPKERFSAEFPKEGPSILRIQQVVRGDSAAYFCASSPLGQGDYGYTFGSGTRLTVV.

The V and J genes are TRBV7-9 and TRBJ1-2, with D possibly TRBD1 on 5 matching bases. V was pared by 2 bases and J by 5 bases, with 12 bases between. The CDR3 extends over 14 amino acids. CDR1 SEHNR and CDR2 FQNEAQ come from the germline V gene (reference sequence). CDR3 coding DNA: TGTGCCAGCAGCTTATTGTCAGGGAGATATGGCTACACCTTC. Protein product: CASSLLSGRYGYTF.

This rearrangement joins TRBV11-1 to TRBJ2-3; 7 nucleotides align to TRBD2. Germline V gene sequence: CDR1 SGHAT, CDR2 FQDESV (reference sequence). The ends lost 5 bases at V and 4 bases at J; junction bases unmatched: 12. The CDR3 covers 16 residues. The CDR3 region has the DNA TGTGCCAGCAGCCCCCTTGGGGAGGGGAGCGCAGATACGCAGTATTTT. It codes for CASSPLGEGSADTQYF.

Concerning this clonotype itself: A single base separates this from a much larger clone, so it may be a read error. This chain uses TRBV20-1 with TRBJ2-7; D is unresolved. The ends were cut back, 2 bases at V and 3 bases at J, with 11 bases in the middle. CDR3 length: 13 amino acids. The germline V gene encodes CDR1 DFQATT and CDR2 SNEGSKA (reference sequence). The DNA of the CDR3 is TGCAGTGCTAGAAGAAGCCGCCACTACGAGCAGTACTTC. It is translated as CSARRSRHYEQYF.

This chain joins TRBV20-1 and TRBJ2-7; TRBD2 aligns across 11 bases. The CDR3 runs to 15 residues. Trimming at V came to 5 bases and at J to 7 bases, leaving 13 bases not matched to a gene. CDR1 DFQATT and CDR2 SNEGSKA come from the germline V gene (reference sequence). The CDR3 here is CSALIGTSGYNEQYF. The CDR3 coding sequence is TGCAGTGCTCTTATCGGGACTAGCGGCTACAATGAGCAGTACTTC.

A word on this clonotype: A much larger clone lies a single base off, so this may be a read error. The chain combines TRBV6-6 with TRBJ2-7; perhaps D is TRBD1 or TRBD2 (6 bases each). V lost 5 bases to trimming and J lost 7 bases, with 24 bases between them. Germline V gene sequence: CDR1 MNHNY, CDR2 SVGAGI (reference sequence). This CDR3 contains 16 residues. For the CDR3, the DNA is TGTGCCAGCAGTCTTGGGGGGCCGAGCTCCTACAATGAGCAGTACTTC. Translating it yields CASSLGGPSSYNEQYF.

Worth noting for this clonotype: This may arise from a read error, as a much more abundant clone is one base away. The chain recombines TRBV20-1 with TRBJ2-5; no firm D call. Germline V gene lookup returns CDR1 DFQATT and CDR2 SNEGSKA (reference sequence). V dropped 1 base and J dropped 0 bases, with 6 bases sitting between them. The CDR3 is made up of 13 amino acids. CDR3 residues: CSARGRNQETQYF. Here the CDR3 DNA reads TGCAGTGCTAGAGGGAGAAACCAAGAGACCCAGTACTTC.

This clonotype was picked up one time. This clone may be a read error of a much larger clone one base away. The conserved phenylalanine or tryptophan normally closing the CDR3 is absent here, so this likely arose from a read error. The rearrangement uses TRBV20-1 and TRBJ2-7; 9 nucleotides line up with TRBD2. Germline loops: CDR1 DFQATT, CDR2 SNEGSKA (reference sequence). J lost 4 bases, V lost 0 bases, and 4 bases had no gene match. The CDR3 is 14 amino acids. The CDR3 sequence is CSAREPSGVYEQYL. The CDR3 DNA reads as TGCAGTGCTAGAGAACCTAGCGGGGTTTACGAGCAGTACCTC.

A remark on this clonotype: The junction departs from germline at one end; a sequencing error may be responsible. The V call is TRBV12-3 or TRBV12-4, the J call TRBJ2-7; D call uncertain. This CDR3 is built from 11 residues. In DNA form, the CDR3 reads TGTGCCAGCAGTCCCAGCTACGACCAGTACTTC. Translated: CASSPSYDQYF.

The DNA for the CDR3 is TGTGCCAGTGGGTCAGGGCCCTACTCTGGAAACACCATATATTTT. Encoded protein: CASGSGPYSGNTIYF. The chain joins TRBV28 to TRBJ1-3; D might be TRBD1 (5 bases). Trimming took 9 bases from V and 0 from J, leaving 15 bases between them. The CDR3 sequence is 15 residues long. Germline V gives CDR1 MDHEN, CDR2 SYDVKM. The complete variable domain, with remaining parts taken from reference TRBV28 and TRBJ1-3, reads DVKVTQSSRYLVKRTGEKVFLECVQDMDHENMFWYRQDPGLGLRLIYFSYDVKMKEKGDIPEGYSVSREKKERFSLILESASTNQTSMYLCASGSGPYSGNTIYFGEGSWLTVV.

The chain has TRBV15 and TRBJ2-1, with 11 bases matching TRBD2. V lost 2 bases and J lost 8; bases outside the gene matches: 8. Germline CDR1 LNHNV, CDR2 YYDKDF (reference sequence). CDR3 length equals 16 residues. Written as DNA, the CDR3 is TGTGCCACCAGCAGAATACTAGCGGGAGTGGGAGATGAGCAGTTCTTC. Translated: CATSRILAGVGDEQFF.

This rearrangement joins TRBV3-1 to TRBJ2-1, with TRBD2 identical over 9 bases. V lost 8 bases to trimming and J lost 10 bases; unmatched junction nucleotides: 12. This CDR3 is built from 14 residues. Germline CDR1 LGHDT, CDR2 YNNKEL (reference sequence). In DNA, the CDR3 is TGTGCCAGCGGGGACCCGGGACTAGCATCCGAGCAGTTCTTC. It is translated as CASGDPGLASEQFF.

A note on this clonotype: Without the conserved terminal phenylalanine or tryptophan, this CDR3 likely stems from a read error. This chain connects TRBV28 to TRBJ1-5; 8 nucleotides agree with TRBD1. The V gene's germline CDR1 is MDHEN and CDR2 SYDVKM. This CDR3 contains 14 residues. With V trimmed by 2 bases and J by 7 bases, 4 bases remained unmatched. The DNA of the CDR3 is TGTGCCAGCAGTTTAATAGGACAGGGACAGCCCCAGCATTCT. Its protein is CASSLIGQGQPQHS.

V is TRBV20-1 and J is TRBJ2-7; D is ambiguous. CDR1 and CDR2 (germline): DFQATT, SNEGSKA (reference sequence). This CDR3 comprises 13 residues. V lost 3 bases, J lost 6 bases, and 15 bases lay in between. CDR3 DNA sequence: TGCAGTGCTAGGTCTCACGGGCCTATCGAGCAGTACTTC. This codes for CSARSHGPIEQYF.

Many counts were recorded for this clonotype. This chain joins TRBV28 and TRBJ2-1, with 11 bases fitting TRBD2. With V trimmed by 7 bases and J by 4 bases, 6 bases remained unmatched. The CDR3 loop spans 15 amino acids. In germline, CDR1 is MDHEN, CDR2 SYDVKM. In DNA, the CDR3 is TGTGCCAGCACCGGGACTAGCGGAATATACAATGAGCAGTTCTTC. As protein: CASTGTSGIYNEQFF.

The chain recombines TRBV4-1 with TRBJ2-3, with 8 bases lining up with TRBD2. Germline V gene sequence: CDR1 MGHRA, CDR2 YSYEKL. The CDR3 is made up of 16 amino acids. The V and J ends lost 6 bases and 3 bases, in that order; junction bases with no gene match: 11. The CDR3 reads CASSDTGSGSTDTQYF. As DNA, the CDR3 is TGCGCCAGCAGTGATACGGGGAGCGGGAGTACAGATACGCAGTATTTT.

V and J are TRBV12-3 or TRBV12-4 and TRBJ1-1, with D unclear. Deletions cut 7 bases from V and 0 bases from J, with 3 bases between. The CDR3 consists of 11 residues. In nucleotides, the CDR3 is TGTGCCAGCATTTTGAACACTGAAGCTTTCTTT. Protein: CASILNTEAFF.

The chain employs TRBV11-2 and TRBJ1-4, with D possibly matching TRBD1 (5 bases). The CDR3 has 15 residues. The V gene's germline CDR1 is SGHAT and CDR2 FQNNGV. Trimming pared 6 bases from V and 6 bases from J, leaving 17 bases between. The CDR3 sequence: CASRTRARGHEKLFF. CDR3 nucleotides: TGTGCCAGCAGAACCAGGGCGCGAGGACATGAAAAACTGTTTTTT.

This clonotype has at least ten counts. The genes are TRBV27 and TRBJ1-6; D unresolved. The length of the CDR3 is 14 residues. CDR1 MNHEY and CDR2 SMNVEV come from the germline V gene (reference sequence). Trimming left V 3 bases short and J 9 bases short, with 12 bases between. DNA of the CDR3: TGTGCCAGCAGTTTCCTTGGGTGGGGTTCACCCCTCCACTTT. This gives the protein CASSFLGWGSPLHF.

With regard to this clonotype: One end of the junction varies from germline; a read error may be responsible. The chain couples TRBV5-4 to TRBJ2-3, with D possibly TRBD2 on 5 matching bases. Germline assignment: CDR1 SGHNT and CDR2 YYREEE (reference sequence). This CDR3 contains 15 residues. This CDR3 is CASSLQGGSTDKQYF. DNA of the CDR3: TGTGCCAGCAGCCTACAAGGTGGGAGCACAGATAAGCAGTATTTT.

This clonotype was recorded at least ten times. The chain combines TRBV11-2 with TRBJ2-3; D is undetermined. Trimming removed 2 bases from V and 1 base from J, with 10 bases in between. The CDR3 sequence is 15 residues long. Germline V lookup: CDR1 SGHAT, CDR2 FQNNGV. DNA for the CDR3: TGTGCCAGCAGCTTAAGGACGGCCCGCACAGATACGCAGTATTTT. Its translation: CASSLRTARTDTQYF.